The 28 T cell receptor beta chains in this list originate from one sample, sequenced in a study of T cells in Graves' hyperthyroidism and ophthalmopathy. The source material, RNA transcripts, was used to amplify TCR beta CDR3 regions. TCR CDR3 underwent first-round RT-PCR with the HTBI primer set. TCRdb ran MiXCR on the multiplex PCR reads and lists one entry per CDR3 protein. The sample consists of fewer than 750,000 distinct CDR3 sequences, around 46% of them appearing once. The sample consisted of peripheral blood or thyroid tissue (not recorded which). The receptors shown here come from a woman between 18 and 30 years old with Graves' hyperthyroidism.

The chain uses TRBV3-1 and TRBJ2-7; TRBD2 matches at 12 bases. Trimming cost V 0 bases and J 0 bases; bases outside gene matches: 9. This CDR3 spans 19 amino acids. CDR1 is LGHDT, CDR2 YNNKEL, per germline (reference sequence). The CDR3: CASSQDLGLAGPSSYEQYF. In nucleotides, the CDR3 is TGTGCCAGCAGCCAAGATTTAGGACTAGCGGGACCAAGCTCCTACGAGCAGTACTTC.

Worth noting for this clonotype: This could be a read error, since a much larger clone is one nucleotide away. The CDR3 sequence: CACSYEGTRVYSNQPQHF. The CDR3 DNA is TGTGCCTGCAGTTACGAGGGGACAAGAGTATATAGCAATCAGCCCCAGCATTTT. V usage is TRBV6-6 and J usage is TRBJ1-5, with D possibly matching TRBD1 (6 bases). This CDR3 is 18 amino acids long. Germline V CDR1 and CDR2: MNHNY, SVGAGI (reference sequence).

The CDR3 loop is CATSDLKPSGSSIEKLFF. The CDR3 bases are TGTGCCACCAGTGATTTGAAGCCTAGCGGGAGCTCAATTGAAAAACTGTTTTTT. The gene calls are TRBV24-1 and TRBJ1-4; D gene ambiguous. The CDR3 totals 18 residues. The V end lost 0 bases, the J end lost 7 bases, and 20 bases lay between the germline ends. Germline assignment: CDR1 KGHDR and CDR2 SFDVKD.

Comment on this clonotype: The conserved phenylalanine or tryptophan is not found at the CDR3 terminus, so this likely reflects a read error. It is unclear where the CDR3 begins or ends on the DNA, so no DNA is shown, and the CDR3 is as TCRdb lists it. This chain connects TRBV7-6 to TRBJ1-1; the D call TRBD1 from the table was never checked on the DNA. The germline CDR1 and CDR2 sequences are SGHVS and FNYEAQ. The length of the CDR3 is 14 amino acids, counting both ends. CDR3 loop: CASSLARANTETFL.

The chain uses TRBV24-1 and TRBJ1-3; no clear D. The CDR3 has 13 amino acids. Trimming removed 6 bases at V and 8 bases at J, with 13 bases between. The germline V gene has CDR1 KGHDR and CDR2 SFDVKD. The CDR3 spells CATSLGLTDTIYF. In DNA, the CDR3 is TGTGCCACCAGTTTGGGTCTCACGGACACCATATATTTT.

This clonotype was seen once. The CDR3 spells CASSLRGGVLEKLFF. In nucleotides, the CDR3 is TGTGCCAGCAGCTTAAGGGGGGGAGTACTAGAAAAACTGTTTTTT. V gene TRBV7-8 combines with J gene TRBJ1-4, with a weak D call TRBD1 (6 bases). This CDR3 region has 15 residues. CDR1 and CDR2 from the germline V gene are SGHVS and FQNEAQ. V was pared by 2 bases and J by 8 bases, with 15 bases between.

The chain couples TRBV7-8 to TRBJ2-6; D possibly matches TRBD1 or TRBD2 (5 bases each). Trimming pared 3 bases from V and 2 bases from J, leaving 11 bases between. The CDR3 spans 16 residues. Germline V gene sequence: CDR1 SGHVS, CDR2 FQNEAQ. The CDR3 nucleotides read TGTGCCAGCAGCTTGGGAGACAGAGCTGGGGCCAACGTCCTGACTTTC. Translating gives CASSLGDRAGANVLTF.

This clonotype was recorded at least ten times. The chain recombines TRBV7-2 with TRBJ1-2; D is unclear. CDR3 length: 17 residues. The germline V gene has CDR1 SGHTA and CDR2 FQGNSA. The ends were cut back, 1 base at V and 2 bases at J, with 17 bases in the middle. The CDR3 protein is CASSLVVTQPSNYGYTF. Written as DNA, the CDR3 is TGTGCCAGCAGCTTAGTTGTGACACAACCCAGCAACTATGGCTACACCTTC.

The chain uses TRBV27 and TRBJ2-7; the D call may be TRBD1 or TRBD2 (6 bases each). This CDR3 has 15 residues. Germline values: CDR1 MNHEY, CDR2 SMNVEV (reference sequence). Deletions cut 2 bases from V and 0 bases from J, with 11 bases between. The CDR3 sequence: CASSLVPGASYEQYF. In DNA, the CDR3 is TGTGCCAGCAGTTTAGTACCGGGGGCCTCCTACGAGCAGTACTTC.

The table lists this clonotype with many counts. The chain employs TRBV2 and TRBJ2-5; D is possibly TRBD2 (6 bases). The V and J ends lost 7 bases and 5 bases respectively, with 14 bases between them. The germline V gene encodes CDR1 SNHLY and CDR2 FYNNEI. This CDR3 region has 13 residues. CDR3 loop: CASMRRAGETQYF. The CDR3 nucleotides read TGTGCCAGCATGAGGAGGGCTGGCGAGACCCAGTACTTC.

The rearrangement joins TRBV10-3 to TRBJ1-4; no firm D call. Trimming pared 4 bases from V and 5 bases from J, leaving 14 bases between. Germline CDR1 is ENHRY and CDR2 is SYGVKD. The CDR3 sequence is 15 residues long. This CDR3 is CAISAWTGTNEKLFF. CDR3 nucleotides: TGTGCCATCAGTGCGTGGACCGGAACAAATGAAAAACTGTTTTTT.

In this sample, this clonotype turned up many times. The V and J genes are TRBV7-2 and TRBJ2-1; 8 bases agree with TRBD2. The V segment lost 0 bases and the J segment 7 bases; nucleotides outside the gene matches: 8. This CDR3 comprises 16 residues. Per germline, CDR1 SGHTA and CDR2 FQGNSA. The CDR3, as DNA: TGTGCCAGCAGCTTAGCGTGGCTAGCGGGCCCGAATGAGCAGTTCTTC. It is translated as CASSLAWLAGPNEQFF.

V usage is TRBV7-6 and J usage is TRBJ2-5; TRBD2 agrees at 11 bases. The junction had 11 bases not matched to a gene; V was cut back by 6 bases and J by 5 bases. Germline CDR1 is SGHVS and CDR2 is FNYEAQ. The CDR3 is 16 amino acids. CDR3 coding DNA: TGTGCCAGCAGACCTGGGACTAGCGGAATCCTGGAGACCCAGTACTTC. It yields the protein CASRPGTSGILETQYF.

The rearrangement uses TRBV7-2 and TRBJ1-5, with TRBD1 identical over 10 bases. V trimming: 1 base; J trimming: 15 bases; junction bases outside the gene matches: 6. Germline V gene lookup returns CDR1 SGHTA and CDR2 FQGNSA. This CDR3 spans 13 amino acids. The CDR3 is CASSLGPGQGPHF. In nucleotides, the CDR3 is TGTGCCAGCAGCTTAGGTCCGGGACAGGGGCCGCATTTT.

The sample holds many counts of this clonotype. This chain uses TRBV12-3 or TRBV12-4 with TRBJ1-2; D gene unclear. There are 16 residues in the CDR3. The V end was cut by 5 bases, the J end by 4 bases, with 20 bases between. In nucleotides, the CDR3 is TGTGCCAGCAGTCCCGTCGGTCCGCTAAGGGTCTATGGCTACACCTTC. The encoded protein is CASSPVGPLRVYGYTF.

This clonotype was counted only a few times. The chain uses TRBV12-3 or TRBV12-4 and TRBJ2-2, with a possible D match to TRBD1 (5 bases). CDR3 length: 15 residues. Trimming removed 7 bases at V and 2 bases at J, with 14 bases between. CDR3: CASTPRGNNTGELFF. CDR3 nucleotides: TGTGCCAGCACTCCTAGGGGTAACAACACCGGGGAGCTGTTTTTT.

This clonotype was picked up many times. This chain joins TRBV14 and TRBJ1-4; TRBD1 aligns across 8 bases. The germline V gene encodes CDR1 SGHDN and CDR2 FVKESK. Trimming cost V 4 bases and J 5 bases; bases outside gene matches: 9. The CDR3 sequence is 16 residues long. CDR3 amino acids: CASSRRLGQGNEKLFF. The CDR3 coding sequence is TGTGCCAGCAGCCGCCGCCTCGGACAGGGAAATGAAAAACTGTTTTTT.

Notes on this clonotype: It is likely a read error, because the conserved phenylalanine at the end of the CDR3 is missing. The limits of the CDR3 on the DNA are not certain, so only TCRdb's listed CDR3 is given. The chain joins TRBV7-2 to TRBJ2-7; TRBD1 was called by the table and not checked on the DNA. Germline lookup yields CDR1 SGHTA and CDR2 FQGNSA. The CDR3 has 15 amino acids, counting both end residues. The CDR3 protein is CASSRGGQPYYERYL.

The V call is TRBV13, the J call TRBJ1-5; D is ambiguous. Germline V CDR1 and CDR2: PRHDT, FYEKMQ (reference sequence). Trimming removed 6 bases from V and 4 bases from J, with 13 bases in between. CDR3 length equals 14 residues. The DNA of the CDR3 is TGTGCCAGCAGGGTCGATCTTCAGAATCAGCCCCAGCATTTT. It yields the protein CASRVDLQNQPQHF.

Many counts were recorded for this clonotype. The chain has TRBV4-3 and TRBJ1-2; D unresolved. The CDR3 has 17 residues. CDR1 is LGHNA, CDR2 YSLEER, per germline. V gave up 1 base and J gave up 8 bases, with 23 bases separating them. CDR3 in amino acids: CASSQGIGSGSGHGYTF. DNA of the CDR3: TGCGCCAGCAGCCAAGGCATCGGGAGCGGATCAGGTCACGGCTACACCTTC.

The V call is TRBV10-3, the J call TRBJ1-2; D is perhaps TRBD1 (6 bases). The ends were cut back, 4 bases at V and 7 bases at J, with 19 bases in the middle. This CDR3 spans 15 amino acids. Germline lookup yields CDR1 ENHRY and CDR2 SYGVKD. In nucleotides, the CDR3 is TGTGCCATCAGTGCGGATTTGGGGCCCAGGGGTGGCTACACCTTC. It yields the protein CAISADLGPRGGYTF.

This clonotype was recorded many times. The gene calls are TRBV7-2 and TRBJ2-7; D may be TRBD2 (5 bases). The CDR3 spans 13 residues. Trimming removed 8 bases from V and 7 bases from J, with 18 bases in between. Per germline, CDR1 SGHTA and CDR2 FQGNSA. DNA for the CDR3: TGTGCCAGCTCTGCTAGCCCCCGGTGGGAGCAGTACTTC. As protein: CASSASPRWEQYF.

This clonotype was recorded once. As the CDR3 is not closed by the conserved phenylalanine or tryptophan, this likely results from a read error. This chain connects TRBV9 to TRBJ1-1, with D possibly matching TRBD1 (6 bases). Germline CDR1 SGDLS, CDR2 YYNGEE. The CDR3 runs 14 residues. CDR3 protein: CAGSVGGHRDFAFL. CDR3 nucleotides: TGTGCCGGCAGCGTAGGGGGACACAGGGATTTTGCTTTCCTT.

The sample holds many counts of this clonotype. CDR3 region: CSVDQDSIGYTF. CDR3 DNA sequence: TGCAGCGTTGATCAGGACAGCATCGGCTACACCTTC. This chain joins TRBV29-1 and TRBJ1-2, with D possibly matching TRBD1 (6 bases). CDR1 is SQVTM, CDR2 ANQGSEA, per germline. V dropped 3 bases and J dropped 8 bases, with 13 bases sitting between them. The CDR3 sequence is 12 residues long.

This clonotype showed up many times. The chain combines TRBV7-9 with TRBJ1-4; no clear D. CDR1 SEHNR and CDR2 FQNEAQ come from the germline V gene (reference sequence). V was cut by 3 bases and J by 0 bases, with 17 bases left in between. The CDR3 runs 18 residues. The CDR3 sequence is CASSFRPVEFATNEKLFF. The CDR3 bases are TGTGCCAGCAGCTTCCGACCTGTAGAGTTTGCAACTAATGAAAAACTGTTTTTT.

A note on this clonotype: This may be a read error, as it is one base from a much larger clone. V usage is TRBV12-3 or TRBV12-4 and J usage is TRBJ1-1; D ambiguous. V lost 5 bases and J lost 4, with 14 bases in between. The CDR3 contains 14 residues. For the CDR3, the DNA is TGTGCCAGCAGTCTTGAGGAAAAAGGCACTGAAGCTTTCTTT. Amino acids: CASSLEEKGTEAFF.

This clonotype showed up just a few times. The V gene is TRBV9, the J gene TRBJ1-1, with unresolved D. This CDR3 has 14 amino acids. Trimming shortened V by 0 bases and J by 2 bases, and 8 bases separated the two germline ends. Germline CDR1 SGDLS, CDR2 YYNGEE. CDR3 sequence: CASSVASANTEAFF. CDR3 DNA: TGTGCCAGCAGCGTAGCCTCAGCAAACACTGAAGCTTTCTTT.

In this sample, this clonotype turned up many times. This sequence joins TRBV12-3 or TRBV12-4 and TRBJ1-5; D is unresolved. Trimming cost V 6 bases and J 11 bases, with 20 bases left between them. The CDR3 has 14 residues. CDR3: CASRHRGNQETQHF. The CDR3 DNA follows: TGTGCCAGCAGGCACAGAGGAAACCAAGAGACCCAGCATTTT.